The rows below give T cell receptor beta chains drawn from one sample of a study of immune evolution from preneoplasia to lung adenocarcinoma. Here immunoSEQ multiplex PCR was the method, and the copy in TCRdb shows in-frame clones only, minus some. The sample carries 6,000 to 7,000 clones, around 80% recorded once. The sample taken for sequencing was FFPE invasive lung adenocarcinoma tissue. Receptor source: a person in their sixties or seventies with lung adenocarcinoma. Each CDR3 is given with its conserved first and last residue. A D gene is named only where the DNA matches it firmly. Expanded clones get a size class; other rows say once, few or many, or leave the size out.

CDR3 DNA | CDR3 protein | clone size | V gene | D gene | J gene
TGTGCCAGCAGCTTAGATAAACGGGGGGCTTTCTTT | CASSLDKRGAFF | once | TRBV11-2 | NA | TRBJ1-1
TGTGCCAGCTCAGGTTGGGTACTAGGGGACATTCAGTACTTC | CASSGWVLGDIQYF | NA | TRBV18 | NA | TRBJ2-4
TGTGCCAGCAGCGTAGAGGGACTAGCTCGCCCCGGGGAGCTGTTTTTT | CASSVEGLARPGELFF | NA | TRBV9 | TRBD2 | TRBJ2-2
TGTGCCATCAGTGAGGGAGAGGAAAGCCCCTCCCGCTACGAGCAGTACTTC | CAISEGEESPSRYEQYF | NA | TRBV10-3 | NA | TRBJ2-7
TGTGCCACACTGGAGGGGGGCCGGACCGGGGAGCTGTTTTTT | CATLEGGRTGELFF | NA | TRBV2 | NA | TRBJ2-2
TGTGCCAGCAGCCGGGACGGCAGCACAGATACGCAGTATTTT | CASSRDGSTDTQYF | few | TRBV7-2 | NA | TRBJ2-3
TGTGCCAGCAGTGAACTGGGAGGGAGCAATCAGCCCCAGCATTTT | CASSELGGSNQPQHF | NA | TRBV6-1 | NA | TRBJ1-5
TGTGCCAGCAGCCCGGGACTAGCGTACGAGCAGTACTTC | CASSPGLAYEQYF | NA | TRBV14 | TRBD2 | TRBJ2-7
TGTGCCAGCAGGGTACTAGGAGGCGAGCAGTACTTC | CASRVLGGEQYF | NA | TRBV2 | NA | TRBJ2-7
TGTGCCACCAGCAGAGATCGACCAGCCAGGGTTTACGAGCAGTACTTC | CATSRDRPARVYEQYF | NA | TRBV15 | NA | TRBJ2-7
TGTGCCAGCAGCCTCGCACACGCTGCCACTGAAGCTTTCTTT | CASSLAHAATEAFF | NA | TRBV5-5 | NA | TRBJ1-1
TGTGCCAGCAGTAGCCGGGCGGATCAGCCCCAGCATTTT | CASSSRADQPQHF | NA | TRBV27 | NA | TRBJ1-5
TGCGCCAGCAGCTTGGGACAGGGGCACGAAAAACTGTTTTTT | CASSLGQGHEKLFF | NA | TRBV5-1 | TRBD1 | TRBJ1-4
TGTGCCAGCAGCTTGGAGCTGAGGCAGTACAATGAGCAGTTCTTC | CASSLELRQYNEQFF | NA | TRBV5-6 | NA | TRBJ2-1
TGTGCCAGCAGCTACCTTACCGTCTACGAGCAGTACTTC | CASSYLTVYEQYF | NA | TRBV14 | NA | TRBJ2-7
TGCAGCGTTGTCAATTTGGGACAGGGGTCCAATGAGCAGTTCTTC | CSVVNLGQGSNEQFF | NA | TRBV29-1 | TRBD1 | TRBJ2-1
TGTGCCAGCAGCTACGCAGGGAGTAGAGAGACCCAGTACTTC | CASSYAGSRETQYF | few | TRBV7-8 | NA | TRBJ2-5
TGCGCCAGCAGTTCAGGGGCGCTGAACACTGAAGCTTTCTTT | CASSSGALNTEAFF | NA | TRBV5-1 | NA | TRBJ1-1
TGTGCCAGCAGCGCTCGACCTCTACCTACGGATGAGCAGTTCTTC | CASSARPLPTDEQFF | few | TRBV9 | NA | TRBJ2-1
TGTGCCAGCAGCTTGGGGGATACGCAGTATTTT | CASSLGDTQYF | NA | TRBV11-2 | NA | TRBJ2-3
TGCGCCAGCAGCTTCAGTTTCCCCGGGGAGCTGTTTTTT | CASSFSFPGELFF | NA | TRBV5-1 | NA | TRBJ2-2
TGTGCCAGCAGTTCCGTGGACACTGAAGCTTTCTTT | CASSSVDTEAFF | NA | TRBV28 | NA | TRBJ1-1
TGTGCCAGTAGTATTGGGACAGTACCGAGCTACACCTTC | CASSIGTVPSYTF | NA | TRBV19 | TRBD1 | TRBJ1-2
TGCAGCGCCCCGGGACCGAAAAGCACAGATACGCAGTATTTT | CSAPGPKSTDTQYF | NA | TRBV29-1 | NA | TRBJ2-3
TGTGCCAGCAGTTTAACCGGGGAGCTGTTTTTT | CASSLTGELFF | NA | TRBV28 | NA | TRBJ2-2
TGTGCCACCAGCAGAAGTGGTACTAGCCGGTTCCACGAGCAGTACTTC | CATSRSGTSRFHEQYF | few | TRBV15 | NA | TRBJ2-7
TGCGCCAGCAGCCAAGATCACCATAGCGGTTACAATGAGCAGTTCTTC | CASSQDHHSGYNEQFF | few | TRBV4-1 | NA | TRBJ2-1
TGTGCCAGCAGCGTAGTTCCCTACACTGAAGCTTTCTTT | CASSVVPYTEAFF | NA | TRBV9 | NA | TRBJ1-1
TGTGCCAGCAGCTTAAATGGGAGAAATGAAAAACTGTTTTTT | CASSLNGRNEKLFF | NA | TRBV7-9 | NA | TRBJ1-4
TGCGCCAGCAGCCCGGGGGGCGGATTGGCGAACACTGAAGCTTTCTTT | CASSPGGGLANTEAFF | NA | TRBV5-1 | NA | TRBJ1-1
TGTGCCAGCAGCTTAGCGGGACTAGCGGGCTCCTACGAGCAGTACTTC | CASSLAGLAGSYEQYF | NA | TRBV7-2 | TRBD2 | TRBJ2-7
TGTGCCAGCAGTTCCCGGGGGGGCTTCACCATATATTTT | CASSSRGGFTIYF | NA | TRBV28 | NA | TRBJ1-3
TGCGCCAGCAGCCTGACTAGCGGGACCCCCGCAGATACGCAGTATTTT | CASSLTSGTPADTQYF | NA | TRBV5-1 | TRBD2 | TRBJ2-3
TGCAGCGCCCAATCCAACTTGGGGACAGATACGCAGTATTTT | CSAQSNLGTDTQYF | NA | TRBV29-1 | NA | TRBJ2-3
TGTGCCAGCAGCGGGGGGCCATATGGCTACACCTTC | CASSGGPYGYTF | NA | TRBV5-6 | NA | TRBJ1-2
TGTGCCAGCAGCAGAAGGGGCGTTCCTTACAATGAGCAGTTCTTC | CASSRRGVPYNEQFF | NA | TRBV9 | NA | TRBJ2-1
TGTGCCAGCAGCTTCCCGGGACAAAATCAGCCCCAGCATTTT | CASSFPGQNQPQHF | NA | TRBV4-2 | NA | TRBJ1-5
TGCGCCAGCAGCTTGGGGACTACCTACAATGAGCAGTTCTTC | CASSLGTTYNEQFF | few | TRBV5-1 | NA | TRBJ2-1
TGCGCCAGCCTGGGGGGAGGGTCCGGGGAGCTGTTTTTT | CASLGGGSGELFF | NA | TRBV10-1 | TRBD2 | TRBJ2-2
TGTGCTAGTGGTTTAGGGGCAGGGGGCGAGACCCAGTACTTC | CASGLGAGGETQYF | NA | TRBV12-5 | TRBD1 | TRBJ2-5
TGTGCCTGGAGCGCGGGACTACTCAAAAACATTCAGTACTTC | CAWSAGLLKNIQYF | once | TRBV30 | TRBD2 | TRBJ2-4
TGTGCCAGCAGTTTTAAGGGAGAGGGGGCCTATGGCTACACCTTC | CASSFKGEGAYGYTF | NA | TRBV27 | TRBD1 | TRBJ1-2
TGTGCCAGCAGTGGGGGGACAGCCAGCACAGATACGCAGTATTTT | CASSGGTASTDTQYF | few | TRBV2 | TRBD1 | TRBJ2-3
TGCGCCAGCAGCTTGGGCGCGGGTAGAAGCAATGAGCAGTTCTTC | CASSLGAGRSNEQFF | NA | TRBV5-1 | NA | TRBJ2-1
TGCGCCAGCGGAAAGGGGAGACCCGGGGAGACCCAGTACTTC | CASGKGRPGETQYF | NA | TRBV5-1 | NA | TRBJ2-5
TGTGCCAGCAGAGATTTTAGCAATCAGCCCCAGCATTTT | CASRDFSNQPQHF | NA | TRBV2 | NA | TRBJ1-5
TGCGCCAGCAGTCGGGGACAGGGAGAGACCCAGTACTTC | CASSRGQGETQYF | large | TRBV10-1 | TRBD1 | TRBJ2-5
TGCAGTGCTAGGCGGACCAATGAGCAGTTCTTC | CSARRTNEQFF | NA | TRBV20-1 | NA | TRBJ2-1
TGCGCCAGCAGTCTTTTTGGAGCGGTGTCCTGGAATGAGCAGTTCTTC | CASSLFGAVSWNEQFF | NA | TRBV10-2 | NA | TRBJ2-1
TGTGCCAGCTCGACAGGGGGCTGGGACGAGCAGTACTTC | CASSTGGWDEQYF | NA | TRBV9 | TRBD1 | TRBJ2-7
TGTGCCAGCAGCTTGGGGACAGGGAGGAAAGAGCAGTACTTC | CASSLGTGRKEQYF | few | TRBV7-2 | TRBD1 | TRBJ2-7
TGTGCCAGCAGCTCCGGGACAGGATCCTACGAGCAGTACTTC | CASSSGTGSYEQYF | once | TRBV11-1 | TRBD1 | TRBJ2-7
TGTGCCCAAGCGGGATACGAGCAGTACTTC | CAQAGYEQYF | NA | TRBV7-9 | TRBD2 | TRBJ2-7
TGTGCCAGCAGTTACTCGACAGCCCCGGGAGCTGGCTACACCTTC | CASSYSTAPGAGYTF | NA | TRBV6-6 | NA | TRBJ1-2
TGCGCCAGCAGCCCGTCCGGGGGGACAGGGTCTTACGAGCAGTACTTC | CASSPSGGTGSYEQYF | NA | TRBV5-1 | TRBD1 | TRBJ2-7
TGTGCCAGCAGTGATCGGGGGGGAGAGACCCAGTACTTC | CASSDRGGETQYF | NA | TRBV2 | TRBD2 | TRBJ2-5
TGTGCCAGCAGTTACTCTAACACCGGGGAGCTGTTTTTT | CASSYSNTGELFF | NA | TRBV6-5 | NA | TRBJ2-2
TGTGCCAGCAGTTATGTGGAGCAAGAGACCCAGTACTTC | CASSYVEQETQYF | NA | TRBV2 | NA | TRBJ2-5
TGTGCCAGCAGTTCAAGCGCGTCCCCTTACTCTGGAAACACCATATATTTT | CASSSSASPYSGNTIYF | NA | TRBV27 | NA | TRBJ1-3
TGTGCCAGCAGCCAAGATGATAGCGGGGGTGGAACAGATACGCAGTATTTT | CASSQDDSGGGTDTQYF | NA | TRBV4-2 | TRBD2 | TRBJ2-3